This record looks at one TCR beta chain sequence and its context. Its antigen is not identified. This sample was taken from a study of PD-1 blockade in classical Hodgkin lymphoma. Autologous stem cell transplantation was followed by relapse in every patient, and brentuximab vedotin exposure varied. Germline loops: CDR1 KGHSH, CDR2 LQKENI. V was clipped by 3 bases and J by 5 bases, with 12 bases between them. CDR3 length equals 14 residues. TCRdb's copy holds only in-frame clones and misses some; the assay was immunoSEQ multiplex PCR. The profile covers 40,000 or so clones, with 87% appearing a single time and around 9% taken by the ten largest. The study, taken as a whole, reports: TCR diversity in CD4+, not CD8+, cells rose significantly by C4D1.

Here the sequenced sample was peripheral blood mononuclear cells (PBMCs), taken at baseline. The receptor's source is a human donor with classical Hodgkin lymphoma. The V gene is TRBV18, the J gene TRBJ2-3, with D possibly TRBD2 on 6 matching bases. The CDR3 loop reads CASSPMTSEDTQYF. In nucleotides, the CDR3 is TGTGCCAGCTCACCCATGACTAGTGAAGATACGCAGTATTTT.